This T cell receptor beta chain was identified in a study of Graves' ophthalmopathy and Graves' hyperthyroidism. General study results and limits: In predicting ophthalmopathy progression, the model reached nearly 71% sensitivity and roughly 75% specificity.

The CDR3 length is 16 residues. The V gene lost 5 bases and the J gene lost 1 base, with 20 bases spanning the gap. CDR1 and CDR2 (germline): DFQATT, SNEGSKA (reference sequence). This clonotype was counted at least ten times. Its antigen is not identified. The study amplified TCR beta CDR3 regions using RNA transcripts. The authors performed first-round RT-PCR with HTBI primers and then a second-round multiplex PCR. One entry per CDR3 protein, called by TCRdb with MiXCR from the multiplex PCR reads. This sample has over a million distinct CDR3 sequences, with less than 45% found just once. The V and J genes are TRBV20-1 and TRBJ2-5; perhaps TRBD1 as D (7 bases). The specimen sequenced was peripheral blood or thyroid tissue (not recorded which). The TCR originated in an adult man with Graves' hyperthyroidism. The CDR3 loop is CSASPWRGRTQETQYF. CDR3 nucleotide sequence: TGCAGTGCTTCTCCCTGGAGGGGGCGCACCCAAGAGACCCAGTACTTC.